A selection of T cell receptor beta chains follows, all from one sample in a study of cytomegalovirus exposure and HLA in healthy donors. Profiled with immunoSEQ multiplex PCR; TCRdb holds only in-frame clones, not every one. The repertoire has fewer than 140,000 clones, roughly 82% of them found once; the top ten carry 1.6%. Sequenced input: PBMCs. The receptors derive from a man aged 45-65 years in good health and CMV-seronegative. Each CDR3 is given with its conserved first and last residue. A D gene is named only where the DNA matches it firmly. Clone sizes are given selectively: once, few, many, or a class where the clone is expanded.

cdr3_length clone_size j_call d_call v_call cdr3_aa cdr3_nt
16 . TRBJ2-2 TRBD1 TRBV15 CATSTGTGSATGELFF TGTGCCACCAGCACAGGGACAGGGTCGGCCACCGGGGAGCTGTTTTTT
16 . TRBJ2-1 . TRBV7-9 CASSLNEGRTYNEQFF TGTGCCAGCAGCTTAAATGAGGGCCGCACCTACAATGAGCAGTTCTTC
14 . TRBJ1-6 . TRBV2 CASSDGVYNSPLHF TGTGCCAGCAGTGACGGAGTCTATAATTCACCCCTCCACTTT
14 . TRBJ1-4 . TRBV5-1 CASSRDSKNEKLFF TGCGCCAGCAGCCGGGACTCCAAGAATGAAAAACTGTTTTTT
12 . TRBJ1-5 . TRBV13 CASSLSNQPQHF TGTGCCAGCAGCTTATCGAATCAGCCCCAGCATTTT
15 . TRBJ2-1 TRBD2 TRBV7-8 CASSALAGGPNEQFF TGTGCCAGCAGCGCGCTAGCGGGGGGCCCCAATGAGCAGTTCTTC
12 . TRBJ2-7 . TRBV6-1 CASTAVADEQYF TGTGCCAGCACGGCGGTAGCGGACGAGCAGTACTTC
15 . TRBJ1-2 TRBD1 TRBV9 CASSAGTGGNYGYTF TGTGCCAGCAGCGCCGGGACAGGGGGCAACTATGGCTACACCTTC
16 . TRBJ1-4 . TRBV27 CASSRTPWPTNEKLFF TGTGCCAGCAGTCGAACCCCGTGGCCAACTAATGAAAAACTGTTTTTT
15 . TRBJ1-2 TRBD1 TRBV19 CASKPTGIANYGYTF TGTGCCAGTAAACCGACAGGGATCGCTAACTATGGCTACACCTTC
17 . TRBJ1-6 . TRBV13 CASSLTRPSSYNSPLHF TGTGCCAGCAGCTTGACAAGGCCGAGCTCCTATAATTCACCCCTCCACTTT
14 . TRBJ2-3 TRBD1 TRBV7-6 CASSFPQGADTQYF TGTGCCAGCAGCTTCCCACAGGGGGCAGATACGCAGTATTTT
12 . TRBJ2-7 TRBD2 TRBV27 CASTNPGGEQYF TGTGCCAGCACTAATCCGGGGGGGGAGCAGTACTTC
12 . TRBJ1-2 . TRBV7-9 CASSLLLSGYTF TGTGCCAGCAGCCTCCTTTTGAGCGGCTACACCTTC
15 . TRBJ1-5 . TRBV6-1 CASTQSGAANQPQHF TGTGCCAGTACCCAATCTGGGGCCGCCAATCAGCCCCAGCATTTT
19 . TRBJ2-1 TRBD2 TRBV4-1 CASSQERRRGLASNNEQFF TGCGCCAGCAGCCAAGAAAGGCGAAGAGGACTAGCGTCCAACAATGAGCAGTTCTTC
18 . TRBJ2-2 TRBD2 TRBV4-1 CASSQIGGGGPNTGELFF TGCGCCAGCAGCCAAATAGGCGGCGGGGGGCCTAACACCGGGGAGCTGTTTTTT
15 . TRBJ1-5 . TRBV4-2 CASSQNRGLNQPQHF TGTGCCAGCAGCCAAAATCGAGGGTTAAATCAGCCCCAGCATTTT
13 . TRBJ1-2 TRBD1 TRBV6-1 CASMKTGGYGYTF TGTGCCAGCATGAAGACAGGGGGCTATGGCTACACCTTC
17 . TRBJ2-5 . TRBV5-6 CASNSPGIARYQETQYF TGTGCCAGCAACTCCCCTGGGATAGCGCGGTACCAAGAGACCCAGTACTTC
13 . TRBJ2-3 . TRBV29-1 CSSELTGTDTQYF TGCAGCTCTGAGCTGACAGGCACAGATACGCAGTATTTT
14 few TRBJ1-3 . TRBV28 CASSPGATGNTIYF TGTGCCAGCAGCCCAGGGGCTACCGGAAACACCATATATTTT
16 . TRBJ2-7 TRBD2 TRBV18 CASSPSGTSGGYEQYF TGTGCCAGCTCACCTTCCGGGACTAGCGGGGGTTACGAGCAGTACTTC
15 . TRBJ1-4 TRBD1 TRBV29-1 CSVGTGGGSGEKLFF TGCAGCGTTGGGACAGGGGGCGGATCAGGGGAAAAACTGTTTTTT
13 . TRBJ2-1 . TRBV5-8 CASSRRSGNEQFF TGTGCCAGCAGCCGCCGTTCGGGTAATGAGCAGTTCTTC
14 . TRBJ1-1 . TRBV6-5 CASSYSRGRTEAFF TGTGCCAGCAGTTACTCCAGGGGTAGAACTGAAGCTTTCTTT
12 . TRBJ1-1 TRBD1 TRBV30 CAWSDRGTEAFF TGTGCCTGGAGTGACAGGGGAACTGAAGCTTTCTTT
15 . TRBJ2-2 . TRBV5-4 CASSLGQVATGELFF TGTGCCAGCAGCTTGGGACAGGTAGCCACCGGGGAGCTGTTTTTT
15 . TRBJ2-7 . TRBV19 CASSTHGQINYEQYF TGTGCCAGTAGCACCCATGGGCAAATAAACTACGAGCAGTACTTC
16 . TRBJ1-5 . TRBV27 CASSLYQGYSNQPQHF TGTGCCAGCAGTTTATATCAGGGTTATAGCAATCAGCCCCAGCATTTT
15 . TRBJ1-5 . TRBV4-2 CASSPGGGPHQPQHF TGTGCCAGCAGTCCTGGCGGGGGGCCCCATCAGCCCCAGCATTTT
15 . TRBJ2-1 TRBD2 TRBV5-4 CASSEAGGSYNEQFF TGTGCCAGCAGCGAAGCGGGGGGGTCCTATAATGAGCAGTTCTTC
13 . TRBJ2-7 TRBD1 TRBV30 CAWGQGFSYEQYF TGTGCCTGGGGACAGGGATTCTCCTACGAGCAGTACTTC
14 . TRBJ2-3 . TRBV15 CATSRGRGQGTQYF TGTGCCACCAGCAGAGGGCGGGGTCAGGGTACGCAGTATTTT
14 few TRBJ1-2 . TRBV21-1 CASSKRNREDGYTF TGTGCCAGCAGCAAACGGAACAGGGAAGATGGCTACACCTTC
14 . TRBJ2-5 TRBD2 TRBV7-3 CASSASGGHETQYF TGTGCCAGCAGCGCTTCGGGGGGGCATGAGACCCAGTACTTC
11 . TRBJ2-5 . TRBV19 CASIPRETQYF TGTGCCAGTATCCCCCGGGAGACCCAGTACTTC
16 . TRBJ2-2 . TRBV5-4 CASSSRGNLNTGELFF TGTGCCAGCAGCTCCAGAGGGAACCTGAACACCGGGGAGCTGTTTTTT
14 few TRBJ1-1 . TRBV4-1 CASSQVRGGTEAFF TGCGCCAGCAGCCAAGTTAGGGGTGGCACTGAAGCTTTCTTT
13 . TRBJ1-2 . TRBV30 CAWSVLGGNGYTF TGTGCCTGGAGTGTACTGGGAGGGAATGGCTACACCTTC
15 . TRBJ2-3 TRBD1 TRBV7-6 CASRPGTGEADTQYF TGTGCCAGCAGGCCCGGGACAGGGGAGGCAGATACGCAGTATTTT
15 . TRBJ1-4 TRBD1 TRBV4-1 CASSQDGTGDEKLFF TGCGCCAGCAGCCAAGACGGGACAGGGGATGAAAAACTGTTTTTT
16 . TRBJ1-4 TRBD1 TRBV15 CATSRLQGTGNEKLFF TGTGCCACCAGCAGGCTACAGGGGACAGGGAATGAAAAACTGTTTTTT
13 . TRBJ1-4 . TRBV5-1 CASSLEHNEKLFF TGCGCCAGCAGCTTGGAACATAATGAAAAACTGTTTTTT
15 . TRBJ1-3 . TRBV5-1 CASSSTGLTGNTIYF TGCGCCAGCAGCTCCACAGGGTTAACTGGAAACACCATATATTTT
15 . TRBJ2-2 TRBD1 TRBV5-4 CASSLSRRGPGELFF TGTGCCAGCAGCTTATCTCGCAGGGGGCCCGGGGAGCTGTTTTTT
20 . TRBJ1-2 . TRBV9 CASSVAGVGRLDLAGGGYTF TGTGCCAGCAGCGTAGCCGGTGTTGGTCGATTGGATCTCGCGGGGGGTGGCTACACCTTC
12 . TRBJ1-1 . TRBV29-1 CSGTVGNTEAFF TGCAGCGGGACTGTGGGGAACACTGAAGCTTTCTTT
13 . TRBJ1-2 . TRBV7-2 CASSLGTARGYTF TGTGCCAGCAGCTTAGGGACAGCCCGAGGCTACACCTTC
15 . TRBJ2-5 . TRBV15 CATSRGGGSQETQYF TGTGCCACCAGCAGAGGTGGGGGGTCACAAGAGACCCAGTACTTC
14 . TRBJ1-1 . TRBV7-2 CASSTFPQDTEAFF TGTGCCAGCAGCACATTCCCGCAGGACACTGAAGCTTTCTTT
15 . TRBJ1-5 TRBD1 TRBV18 CASSPGTGGNQPQHF TGTGCCAGCTCACCAGGGACAGGGGGTAATCAGCCCCAGCATTTT
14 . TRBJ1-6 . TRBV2 CASSPRELGSPLHF TGTGCCAGCAGTCCCCGGGAATTGGGTTCACCCCTCCACTTT
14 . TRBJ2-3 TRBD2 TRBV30 CAWTGGPSTDTQYF TGTGCCTGGACGGGAGGGCCTAGCACAGATACGCAGTATTTT
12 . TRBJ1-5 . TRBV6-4 CASSVINQPQHF TGTGCCAGCAGTGTCATCAATCAGCCCCAGCATTTT
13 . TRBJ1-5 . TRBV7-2 CASSFRGNQPQHF TGTGCCAGCAGCTTCCGGGGAAATCAGCCCCAGCATTTT
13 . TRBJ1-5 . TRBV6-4 CASSVDSYQPQHF TGTGCCAGCAGTGTGGACAGCTATCAGCCCCAGCATTTT